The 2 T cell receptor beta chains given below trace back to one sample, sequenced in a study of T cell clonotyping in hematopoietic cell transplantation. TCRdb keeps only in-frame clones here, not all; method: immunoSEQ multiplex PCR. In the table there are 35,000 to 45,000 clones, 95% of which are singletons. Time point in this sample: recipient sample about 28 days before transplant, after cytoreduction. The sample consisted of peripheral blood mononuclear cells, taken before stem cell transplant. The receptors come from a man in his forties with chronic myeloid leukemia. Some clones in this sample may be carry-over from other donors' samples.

This CDR3 is CASSLTGSIGSWSQHF. In DNA form, the CDR3 reads TGTGCCAGCAGCTTGACGGGCAGCATCGGCTCTTGGTCCCAGCATTTT. The chain links TRBV5-6 to TRBJ1-5; D is uncertain. This CDR3 has 16 amino acids. Trimming took 1 base from V and 11 from J, leaving 22 bases between them. In germline, CDR1 is SGHDT, CDR2 YYEEEE.

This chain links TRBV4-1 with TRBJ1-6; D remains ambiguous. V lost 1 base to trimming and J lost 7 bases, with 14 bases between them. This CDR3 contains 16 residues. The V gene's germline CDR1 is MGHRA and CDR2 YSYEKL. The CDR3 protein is CASSQVSNSDNSPLHF. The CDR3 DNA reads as TGCGCCAGCAGCCAAGTCTCGAACAGCGACAATTCACCCCTCCACTTT.